This T cell receptor beta chain derives from a study of STAT3 mutations in large granular lymphocyte leukemia. Study results and limitations: Every T-cell large granular lymphocyte leukemia patient had at least one immunodominant TCR beta clonotype.

Produced via immunoSEQ multiplex PCR; TCRdb's table is partial and in-frame only. The sample has approximately 43,000 clones, 80% to 85% seen once. A note on this clone: What it binds is unknown.

The sample consisted of PBMCs. The clonotype was recovered from a human donor with T large granular lymphocyte leukemia. Some clones in this sample may be carry-over from other donors' samples.

The CDR3 spells CASSATGYEQFF. In DNA form, the CDR3 reads TGTGCCAGCAGCGCTACAGGATATGAGCAGTTCTTC. This rearrangement joins TRBV9 to TRBJ2-1; D might be TRBD1 (5 bases). The CDR3 runs to 12 residues. Germline values: CDR1 SGDLS, CDR2 YYNGEE. Trimming cost V 3 bases and J 8 bases, with 9 bases left between them.